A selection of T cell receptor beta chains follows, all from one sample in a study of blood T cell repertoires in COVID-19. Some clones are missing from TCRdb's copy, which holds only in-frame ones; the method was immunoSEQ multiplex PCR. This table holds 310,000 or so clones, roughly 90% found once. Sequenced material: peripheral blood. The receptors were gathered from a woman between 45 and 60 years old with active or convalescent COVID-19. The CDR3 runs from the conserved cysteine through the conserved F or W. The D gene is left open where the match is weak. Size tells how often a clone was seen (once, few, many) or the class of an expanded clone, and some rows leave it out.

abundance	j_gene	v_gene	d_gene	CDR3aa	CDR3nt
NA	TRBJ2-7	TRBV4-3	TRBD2	CASSQGSGNAYEQYF	TGCGCCAGCAGCCAAGGTAGCGGGAATGCCTACGAGCAGTACTTC
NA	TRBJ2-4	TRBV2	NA	CASKSRGGVGSGNIQYF	TGTGCCAGCAAGTCAAGAGGCGGGGTGGGATCGGGAAACATTCAGTACTTC
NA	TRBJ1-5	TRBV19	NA	CASSTAGNQPQHF	TGTGCCAGTAGTACCGCAGGGAATCAGCCCCAGCATTTT
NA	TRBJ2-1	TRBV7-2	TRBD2	CASSPRLGTRVDEQFF	TGTGCCAGCAGCCCCAGACTCGGGACTAGGGTGGATGAGCAGTTCTTC
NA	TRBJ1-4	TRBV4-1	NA	CASSQAGMGTNEKLFF	TGCGCCAGCAGCCAAGCAGGGATGGGGACTAATGAAAAACTGTTTTTT
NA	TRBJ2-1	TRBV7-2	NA	CASSLATADNEQFF	TGTGCCAGCAGCTTAGCCACAGCTGACAATGAGCAGTTCTTC
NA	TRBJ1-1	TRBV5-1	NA	CASSLQGGNTEAFF	TGCGCCAGCAGCTTACAGGGTGGGAACACTGAAGCTTTCTTT
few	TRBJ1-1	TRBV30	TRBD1	CAWSTGTGDTEAFF	TGTGCCTGGAGTACCGGGACAGGGGACACTGAAGCTTTCTTT
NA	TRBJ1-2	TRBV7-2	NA	CASGRTGLGYTF	TGTGCCAGCGGTAGAACAGGGTTAGGCTACACCTTC
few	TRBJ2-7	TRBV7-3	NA	CASSLRLGLQYEQYF	TGTGCCAGCAGCTTACGACTAGGGCTACAGTACGAGCAGTACTTC
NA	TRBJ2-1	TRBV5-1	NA	CASSLRSGQPDEQFF	TGCGCCAGCAGCTTGAGGTCGGGACAACCCGATGAGCAGTTCTTC
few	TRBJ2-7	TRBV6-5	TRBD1	CASSPRQGIEQYF	TGTGCCAGCAGTCCTAGACAGGGGATAGAGCAGTACTTC
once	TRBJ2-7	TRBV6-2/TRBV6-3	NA	CASSDYSYEQYF	TGTGCCAGCAGCGACTATTCCTACGAGCAGTACTTC
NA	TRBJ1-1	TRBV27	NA	CASSLSPGAANTEAFF	TGTGCCAGCAGTTTATCCCCAGGGGCAGCGAACACTGAAGCTTTCTTT
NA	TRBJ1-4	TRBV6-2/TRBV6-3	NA	CASSRGGADEKLFF	TGTGCCAGCAGTCGGGGGGGAGCCGACGAAAAACTGTTTTTT
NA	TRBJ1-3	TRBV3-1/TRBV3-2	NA	CASTFGRVGNTIYF	TGTGCCAGCACCTTCGGGAGGGTAGGAAACACCATATATTTT
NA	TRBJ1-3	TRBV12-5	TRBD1	CASGFRGRQGFQSAISGNTIYF	TGTGCTAGTGGTTTTAGGGGTCGACAGGGGTTCCAATCGGCCATCTCTGGAAACACCATATATTTT
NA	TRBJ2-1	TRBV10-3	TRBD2	CAIRAGGNNEQFF	TGTGCCATCAGGGCGGGGGGAAACAATGAGCAGTTCTTC
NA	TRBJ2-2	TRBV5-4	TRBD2	CASSFSGLDTGELFF	TGTGCCAGCAGCTTTAGCGGGTTGGACACCGGGGAGCTGTTTTTT
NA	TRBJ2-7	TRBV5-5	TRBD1	CASSWGQGAYEQYF	TGTGCCAGCAGCTGGGGACAGGGGGCCTACGAGCAGTACTTC
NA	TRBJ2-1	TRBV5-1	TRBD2	CASSPGLAGENEQFF	TGCGCCAGCAGCCCTGGACTAGCGGGAGAGAATGAGCAGTTCTTC
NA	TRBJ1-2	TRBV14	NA	CASSQDATGYFNYGYTF	TGTGCCAGCAGCCAAGACGCCACAGGGTACTTCAACTATGGCTACACCTTC
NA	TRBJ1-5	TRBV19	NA	CASAGWDQPQHF	TGTGCCAGTGCGGGTTGGGATCAGCCCCAGCATTTT
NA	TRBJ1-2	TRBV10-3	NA	CAIPPAGPNYGYTF	TGTGCCATCCCTCCTGCGGGGCCCAACTATGGCTACACCTTC
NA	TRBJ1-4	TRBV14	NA	CASSHSERRSNEKLFF	TGTGCCAGCAGCCACTCAGAGAGGCGGTCTAATGAAAAACTGTTTTTT
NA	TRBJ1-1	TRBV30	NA	CAFTDILNTEAFF	TGTGCCTTCACTGACATACTGAACACTGAAGCTTTCTTT
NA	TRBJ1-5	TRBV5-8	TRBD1	CASSLVRGRRKNQPQHF	TGTGCCAGCAGCTTGGTCAGGGGGCGAAGGAAGAATCAGCCCCAGCATTTT
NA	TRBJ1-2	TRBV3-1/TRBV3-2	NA	CASSQELTARIGYTF	TGTGCCAGCAGCCAAGAGTTGACAGCGCGGATTGGCTACACCTTC
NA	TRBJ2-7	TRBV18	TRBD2	CASSPPNAGATYEQYF	TGTGCCAGCTCACCCCCCAATGCGGGAGCCACCTACGAGCAGTACTTC
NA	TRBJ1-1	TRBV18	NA	CASSLMDSLNTEAFF	TGTGCCAGCTCTCTCATGGACAGTTTGAACACTGAAGCTTTCTTT
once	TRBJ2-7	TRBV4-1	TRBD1	CASSQRTGTYEQYF	TGCGCCAGCAGCCAGAGGACAGGAACCTACGAGCAGTACTTC
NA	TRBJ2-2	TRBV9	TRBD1	CASSSKTGYTGELFF	TGTGCCAGCAGTAGTAAGACAGGGTACACCGGGGAGCTGTTTTTT
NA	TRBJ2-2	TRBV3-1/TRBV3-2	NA	CASSREPSNTGELFF	TGTGCCAGCAGCCGGGAGCCCTCGAACACCGGGGAGCTGTTTTTT
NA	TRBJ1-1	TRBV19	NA	CASSLVGGTEAFF	TGTGCCAGTAGCCTGGTCGGGGGCACTGAAGCTTTCTTT
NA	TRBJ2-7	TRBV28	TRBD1	CASSPPSGTGSYEQYF	TGTGCCAGCAGTCCCCCATCCGGGACAGGGTCCTACGAGCAGTACTTC
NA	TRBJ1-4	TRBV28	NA	CASGLGGLNEKLFF	TGTGCCAGCGGACTAGGCGGGCTTAATGAAAAACTGTTTTTT
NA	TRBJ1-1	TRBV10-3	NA	CAISAYRETEAFF	TGTGCCATCAGTGCCTACAGGGAAACTGAAGCTTTCTTT
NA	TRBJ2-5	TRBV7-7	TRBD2	CASSLEHGGAQYF	TGTGCTAGCAGCTTAGAGCACGGGGGGGCCCAGTACTTC